The T cell receptor (beta chain) described here comes from a study of cytotoxic CD8 clonotypes in ibrutinib-treated CLL. Overall study context: Responses: 24 partial, 2 complete; after median around 70 months, approximately 14 stayed remitted, around twelve progressed.

Between the trimmed V and J ends, which lost 0 bases and 0 bases, there was a span of 6 bases. Germline-derived CDR1 and CDR2 are LNHNV and YYDKDF (reference sequence). The CDR3 loop spans 15 amino acids. Some clones are missing from TCRdb's copy, which holds only in-frame ones; the method was immunoSEQ multiplex PCR. This sample has under 300,000 clones, with about 72% found just once. The source is a human donor with chronic lymphocytic leukemia. Source: PBMCs, taken at disease progression, from a patient treated with ibrutinib. The rearrangement uses TRBV15 and TRBJ2-1; D remains unclear. This CDR3 is CATSRDLGSYNEQFF. Written as DNA, the CDR3 is TGTGCCACCAGCAGAGATCTCGGCTCCTACAATGAGCAGTTCTTC.